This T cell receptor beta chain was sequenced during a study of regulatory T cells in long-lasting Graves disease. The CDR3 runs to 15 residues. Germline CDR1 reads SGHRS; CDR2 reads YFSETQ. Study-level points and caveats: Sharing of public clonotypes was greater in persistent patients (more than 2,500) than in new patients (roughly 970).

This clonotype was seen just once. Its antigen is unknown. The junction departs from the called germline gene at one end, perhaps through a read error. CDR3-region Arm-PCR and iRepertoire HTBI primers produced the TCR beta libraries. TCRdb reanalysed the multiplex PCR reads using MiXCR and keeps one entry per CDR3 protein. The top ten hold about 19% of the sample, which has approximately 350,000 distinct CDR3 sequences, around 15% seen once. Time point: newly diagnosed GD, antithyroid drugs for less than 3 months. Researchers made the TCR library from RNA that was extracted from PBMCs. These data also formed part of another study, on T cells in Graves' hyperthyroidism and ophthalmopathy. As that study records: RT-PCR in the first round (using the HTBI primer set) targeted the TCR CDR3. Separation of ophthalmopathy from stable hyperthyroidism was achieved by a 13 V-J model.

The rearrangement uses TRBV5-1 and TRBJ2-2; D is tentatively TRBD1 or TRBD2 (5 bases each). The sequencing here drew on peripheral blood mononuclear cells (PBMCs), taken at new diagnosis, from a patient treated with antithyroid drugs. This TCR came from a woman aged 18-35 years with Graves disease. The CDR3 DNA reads TGCGCCAGCAGAACCGGGACCTGGAACACCGGGGAGCCGTTTTTT. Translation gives CASRTGTWNTGEPFF. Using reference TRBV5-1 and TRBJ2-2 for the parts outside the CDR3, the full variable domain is KAGVTQTPRYLIKTRGQQVTLSCSPISGHRSVSWYQQTPGQGLQFLFEYFSETQRNKGNFPGRFSGRQFSNSRSEMNVSTLELGDSALYLCASRTGTWNTGEPFFGEGSRLTVL.